The entry below gives a single TCR beta chain sequence along with its context. Its antigen remains unidentified. The sample belongs to a study of a mutant IDH1 vaccine in newly diagnosed glioma. On the study more broadly: Radiotherapy, temozolomide, or both had been given previously, and both were given to most. Scheduled at week 35, visit V12 preceded visit V13, held at week 47. General study findings and limits: Apparently, pseudoprogression bore no relation to changes among the top peripheral T cell clonotypes.

Germline trimming cut 0 bases from V and 2 bases from J; bases unmatched to any gene: 12. Germline CDR1 and CDR2: LGHNA and YSLEER. The CDR3 loop spans 19 amino acids. The time point was: week 35, safety follow-up. Vaccination used 300 ug of mutant IDH1 20-mer peptide per dose, with topical imiquimod. Assay: immunoSEQ multiplex PCR; the TCRdb copy retains only in-frame clones and omits some. In the table there are around 60,000 clones, about four fifths of which are singletons. The sample in question was PBMCs, obtained from a glioma patient whose treatment included an IDH1 peptide vaccine. The rearrangement joins TRBV4-3 to TRBJ2-3, with TRBD2 matching 9 bases. This TCR was recovered from a man aged 40-49 years with glioma. The CDR3 DNA reads TGCGCCAGCAGCCAAGATGACCTAGCGGGGAGCTCCCCCACAGATACGCAGTATTTT. It codes for CASSQDDLAGSSPTDTQYF.